This T cell receptor (beta chain) emerged from a study of blood T cell repertoires in COVID-19. Profiling relied on immunoSEQ multiplex PCR, and the TCRdb table lists in-frame clones only, not all of them. Here the sample spans over 200,000 clones, roughly 90% being singletons. This clone occurred a few times. Material for sequencing was peripheral blood. This TCR was sampled from a woman in her fifties or sixties with acute or convalescent COVID-19.

This CDR3 is CASSRSTSFSGANVLTF. The CDR3 DNA follows: TGTGCCAGCAGCCGAAGCACCTCTTTCTCTGGGGCCAACGTCCTGACTTTC. This rearrangement joins TRBV9 to TRBJ2-6; D is unresolved. V was clipped by 4 bases and J by 0 bases, with 14 bases between them. Germline loops: CDR1 SGDLS, CDR2 YYNGEE. The CDR3 runs to 17 residues.